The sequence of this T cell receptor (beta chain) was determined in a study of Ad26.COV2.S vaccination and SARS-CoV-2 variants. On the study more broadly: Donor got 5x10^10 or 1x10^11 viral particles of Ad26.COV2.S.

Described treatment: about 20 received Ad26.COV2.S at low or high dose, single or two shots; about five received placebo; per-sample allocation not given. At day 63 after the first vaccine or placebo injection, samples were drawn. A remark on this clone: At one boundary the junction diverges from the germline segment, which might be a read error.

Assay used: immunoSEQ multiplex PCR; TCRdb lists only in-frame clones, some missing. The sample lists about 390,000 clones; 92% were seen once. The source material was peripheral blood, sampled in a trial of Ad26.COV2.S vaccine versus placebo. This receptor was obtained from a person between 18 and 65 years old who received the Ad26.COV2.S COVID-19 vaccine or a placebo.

The CDR3 sequence is CASSLDTASGGASTDTQYF. The CDR3 DNA reads as TGTGCCAGCAGTTTAGATACAGCTAGCGGGGGGGCTAGCACAGATACGCAGTATTTT. The chain carries TRBV11-2 and TRBJ2-3; 12 bases line up with TRBD2. The germline CDR1 and CDR2 sequences are SGHAT and FQNNGV. The CDR3 totals 19 residues. The full variable domain, completed using reference TRBV11-2 and TRBJ2-3, is EAGVAQSPRYKIIEKRQSVAFWCNPISGHATLYWYQQILGQGPKLLIQFQNNGVVDDSQLPKDRFSAERLKGVDSTLKIQPAKLEDSAVYLCASSLDTASGGASTDTQYFGPGTRLTVL.